Listed below are T cell receptor beta chains from one sample, sequenced in a study of T cell responses to AZD1222 COVID-19 vaccine. The table came from immunoSEQ multiplex PCR; TCRdb's copy has only in-frame clones and leaves some out. The sample yields more than 110,000 clones, over 80% seen once. This specimen was peripheral blood, taken 28 days after the second AZD1222 dose. The source is an adult who received the AZD1222 COVID-19 vaccine. CDR3s include the opening cysteine and the closing phenylalanine or tryptophan. A D gene is named only where the DNA matches it firmly. Clone size is stated in some rows and not others, as once, few, many or a class when expanded.

length,V,D,J,size,DNA,CDR3
16,TRBV30,TRBD1,TRBJ2-6,NA,TGTGCATCCCGGAAACAGGGGGCGACTGGGGCCAACGTCCTGACTTTC,CASRKQGATGANVLTF
14,TRBV18,NA,TRBJ2-3,NA,TGTGCCAGCTCACCCCCGGTGAGCACAGATACGCAGTATTTT,CASSPPVSTDTQYF
16,TRBV24-1,TRBD2,TRBJ2-2,NA,TGTGCCACCAGTGACGACCGGGGGGATGACACCGGGGAGCTGTTTTTT,CATSDDRGDDTGELFF
15,TRBV15,NA,TRBJ1-1,NA,TGTGCCACCAGCAGAGTCGAGGGAGGGAACACTGAAGCTTTCTTT,CATSRVEGGNTEAFF
15,TRBV11-2,TRBD1,TRBJ1-5,NA,TGTGCCAGCAGCGCTACAGGGGCTGGGAATCAGCCCCAGCATTTT,CASSATGAGNQPQHF
14,TRBV20-1,NA,TRBJ2-7,NA,TGCAGTGCTAGTTTTAGCGGAGGGGCCTACGAGCAGTACTTC,CSASFSGGAYEQYF
14,TRBV4-2,NA,TRBJ1-1,NA,TGTGCCAGCAGCTCCCAACAGGCGAACACTGAAGCTTTCTTT,CASSSQQANTEAFF
14,TRBV5-1,NA,TRBJ1-2,NA,TGCGCCAGCAGCTTGGCCGGGATAAGCTATGGCTACACCTTC,CASSLAGISYGYTF
13,TRBV5-1,TRBD1,TRBJ1-5,NA,TGCGCCAGCAGCCGGGACAGCGATCAGCCCCAGCATTTT,CASSRDSDQPQHF
12,TRBV30,NA,TRBJ1-5,NA,TGTGCCTCCAGAAGTTGGAATCAGCCCCAGCATTTT,CASRSWNQPQHF
15,TRBV7-2,NA,TRBJ1-3,few,TGTGCCAGCAGCCCAGGGACGGCCTCTGGAAACACCATATATTTT,CASSPGTASGNTIYF
16,TRBV7-9,NA,TRBJ2-5,NA,TGTGCCAGCAGCTTATTCCGGGACTCTCGGCGAGAGACCCAGTACTTC,CASSLFRDSRRETQYF
14,TRBV27,TRBD1,TRBJ1-2,NA,TGTGCCAGCAGTTTTCTTGGGACAGCCGCCGGCTACACCTTC,CASSFLGTAAGYTF
14,TRBV5-1,NA,TRBJ2-1,NA,TGCGCCAGCAGCTTGCCGAGGATCGCCAATGAGCAGTTCTTC,CASSLPRIANEQFF
15,TRBV7-9,TRBD1,TRBJ1-1,NA,TGTGCCAGCAGCTTAATTGTACAGGGGTGGGCTGAAGCTTTCTTT,CASSLIVQGWAEAFF
15,TRBV5-1,TRBD1,TRBJ2-5,NA,TGCGCCAGCAGCTTGATTTACAGGGGCGAGGAGACCCAGTACTTC,CASSLIYRGEETQYF
14,TRBV18,TRBD1,TRBJ1-5,once,TGTGCCAGCTCACCCTCGACAGGGGATCAGCCCCAGCATTTT,CASSPSTGDQPQHF
15,TRBV7-2,NA,TRBJ2-7,NA,TGTGCCAGCAGCCTCAGACAGGCAAGCTCCTACGAGCAGTACTTC,CASSLRQASSYEQYF
16,TRBV3-1/TRBV3-2,TRBD1,TRBJ1-6,NA,TGTGCCAGCAGCCCCTCTATGAGGGGGCTCGCTTCACCCCTCCACTTT,CASSPSMRGLASPLHF
15,TRBV19,NA,TRBJ1-1,NA,TGTGCCAGTAGTATGACAGACAGACTGAACACTGAAGCTTTCTTT,CASSMTDRLNTEAFF
14,TRBV30,NA,TRBJ1-1,NA,TGTGCCTGGAGCTTCCCCGGGGGGAACACTGAAGCTTTCTTT,CAWSFPGGNTEAFF
17,TRBV7-3,NA,TRBJ2-2,NA,TGTGCCAGCAGCTTATCTCAGGGGCTATCAAACACCGGGGAGCTGTTTTTT,CASSLSQGLSNTGELFF
16,TRBV19,NA,TRBJ2-3,NA,TGTGCCAGTAGTATAAGGGGGATTGATAGCACAGATACGCAGTATTTT,CASSIRGIDSTDTQYF
15,TRBV28,NA,TRBJ1-2,NA,TGTGCCAGCCAACCCGCGACACCTGAGCTCTATGGCTACACCTTC,CASQPATPELYGYTF
14,TRBV6-5,NA,TRBJ2-7,NA,TGTGCCAGCAGAAACTCCGGGGGTATCTACGAGCAGTACTTC,CASRNSGGIYEQYF
14,TRBV5-1,TRBD1,TRBJ1-1,NA,TGCGCCAGCAGCTTGGGGACAGGGACCACTGAAGCTTTCTTT,CASSLGTGTTEAFF
12,TRBV12-3/TRBV12-4,NA,TRBJ2-1,NA,TGTGCCAGCAGCTCGACTAGTGTAGAGCAGTTCTTC,CASSSTSVEQFF
16,TRBV7-9,NA,TRBJ1-2,NA,TGTGCCAGCAGCTTCCCCTTGGCAGGGCGCAACGGTGGCTACACCTTC,CASSFPLAGRNGGYTF
13,TRBV6-5,NA,TRBJ1-5,NA,TGTGCCAGCAGTTTCAGGGCGAATCAGCCCCAGCATTTT,CASSFRANQPQHF
14,TRBV10-3,NA,TRBJ1-1,NA,TGTGCCATCAGTGAGTCGTCCAGAGGCGCTGAAGCTTTCTTT,CAISESSRGAEAFF
13,TRBV7-9,NA,TRBJ1-5,NA,TGTGCCAGCAGCTTACGGTTTAATCAGCCCCAGCATTTT,CASSLRFNQPQHF
8,TRBV21-1,NA,TRBJ2-7,NA,TGTGCCAGCATCCAGAAACACTTC,CASIQKHF
13,TRBV7-2,NA,TRBJ1-2,NA,TGTGCCAGCAGCTCCAGCCGGGACTATGGCTACACCTTC,CASSSSRDYGYTF
14,TRBV18,NA,TRBJ1-5,NA,TGTGCCAGCTCACCCGGGGGGAATAATCAGCCCCAGCATTTT,CASSPGGNNQPQHF
21,TRBV19,TRBD2,TRBJ2-1,NA,TGTGCCAGTAGTATAGAAGGCGTAGGCGGGAGGGCCGCGGGGTCCTACAATGAGCAGTTCTTC,CASSIEGVGGRAAGSYNEQFF
17,TRBV30,NA,TRBJ2-3,once,TGTGCCTGGAGCGCGTACTGGGGCGCGTCTGGCACAGATACGCAGTATTTT,CAWSAYWGASGTDTQYF
15,TRBV11-3,TRBD1,TRBJ1-4,NA,TGTGCCAGCAGCCCCGGGACAGGAACTAATGAAAAACTGTTTTTT,CASSPGTGTNEKLFF
11,TRBV20-1,NA,TRBJ2-5,NA,TGCAGTGCTAGCGGGGAAGAGACCCAGTACTTC,CSASGEETQYF
16,TRBV7-8,NA,TRBJ1-2,NA,TGTGCCAGCAGCTTAGCGCCAGGGGAAAGGACCTATGGCTACACCTTC,CASSLAPGERTYGYTF
16,TRBV28,TRBD1,TRBJ1-4,NA,TGTGCCAGCAGTTTTTCTATAGGGACAGAGAATGAAAAACTGTTTTTT,CASSFSIGTENEKLFF
16,TRBV3-1/TRBV3-2,TRBD2,TRBJ2-2,NA,TGTGCCAGCAGCCAAGCTCGCGGGAGTGACACCGGGGAGCTGTTTTTT,CASSQARGSDTGELFF
14,TRBV18,TRBD1,TRBJ2-7,NA,TGTGCCAGCTCACCGTCGGGACAGAACTACGAGCAGTACTTC,CASSPSGQNYEQYF
14,TRBV27,NA,TRBJ1-4,NA,TGTGCCAGCAGTCAATTTGCAACTAATGAAAAACTGTTTTTT,CASSQFATNEKLFF
19,TRBV28,NA,TRBJ1-1,once,TGTGCCAGCAGTCCCTTGGGGGGAGGGCCCTCTTCCATGAACACTGAAGCTTTCTTT,CASSPLGGGPSSMNTEAFF
15,TRBV28,TRBD1,TRBJ1-6,NA,TGTGCCAGCAGCCGCTGGACAGGGGGCAATTCACCCCTCCACTTT,CASSRWTGGNSPLHF
15,TRBV30,NA,TRBJ1-1,NA,TGTGCCTGGAGAGGTAAGACAGACTTGAACACTGAAGCTTTCTTT,CAWRGKTDLNTEAFF
16,TRBV19,TRBD2,TRBJ2-3,NA,TGTGCCAGTAGTATCGGAATGAGCGGGACCAGGGATACGCAGTATTTT,CASSIGMSGTRDTQYF
16,TRBV7-2,NA,TRBJ2-3,NA,TGTGCCAGCAGCTTAAACGGTCAGGGGTTAGGAGATACGCAGTATTTT,CASSLNGQGLGDTQYF
17,TRBV11-3,NA,TRBJ2-2,NA,TGTGCCAGCTCCGGGAATCGGGGGACTTCGAACACCGGGGAGCTGTTTTTT,CASSGNRGTSNTGELFF
15,TRBV28,NA,TRBJ1-1,NA,TGTGCCAGCAGTCCGGAGGACAGATTGAACACTGAAGCTTTCTTT,CASSPEDRLNTEAFF
18,TRBV7-2,TRBD2,TRBJ2-2,NA,TGTGCCAGCAGCATCCGAGGGACTAGCGGGACGAACACCGGGGAGCTGTTTTTT,CASSIRGTSGTNTGELFF
12,TRBV29-1,NA,TRBJ1-1,few,TGCAGCGCAGGGGAGGGTACTATTGAAGCTTTCTTT,CSAGEGTIEAFF
13,TRBV6-5,TRBD1,TRBJ1-2,NA,TGTGCCAGCAGAACACAGGGGAGTGAGGGCTACACCTTC,CASRTQGSEGYTF
14,TRBV2,TRBD2,TRBJ2-7,NA,TGTGCCAGCAGCCGACTAGCGACGTCTTTCGAGCAGTACTTC,CASSRLATSFEQYF
10,TRBV20-1,NA,TRBJ2-3,NA,TGCAGTGCCCTCACAGATACGCAGTATTTT,CSALTDTQYF
18,TRBV9,TRBD2,TRBJ2-3,NA,TGTGCCAGCAGCGTAGATGGGGTCGGGGCGGGAGCTTATGATACGCAGTATTTT,CASSVDGVGAGAYDTQYF
15,TRBV2,NA,TRBJ1-1,NA,TGTGCCAGCAGTGGTCAGGGCCCCGGAACGACTGAAGCTTTCTTT,CASSGQGPGTTEAFF
14,TRBV19,NA,TRBJ1-4,NA,TGTGCCAGTAGTAGCGAGGCGATACGGGAAAAACTGTTTTTT,CASSSEAIREKLFF
12,TRBV28,NA,TRBJ1-5,NA,TGTGCCAGCAGAGGGTCGGGACAGCCCCAGCATTTT,CASRGSGQPQHF
12,TRBV20-1,NA,TRBJ2-2,NA,TGCAGTGCTAGTGGACTAACCGGGGAGCTGTTTTTT,CSASGLTGELFF